Listed here are 29 T cell receptor beta chains from one sample, sequenced in a study of early T cells in non-severe SARS-CoV-2 infection. TCRdb reprocessed the 5' RACE reads via MiXCR and lists one record per CDR3 protein. The sample includes 76,000 or so distinct CDR3 sequences, roughly 12% of them seen just once. The sample taken for sequencing was whole blood. The source of these receptors is an adult who was a healthcare worker with PCR-confirmed SARS-CoV-2 infection or an uninfected control (not recorded which).

This clonotype has more than one count but fewer than ten. This chain connects TRBV6-6 to TRBJ1-5; TRBD1 matches at 11 bases. Looked up from germline, CDR1 is MNHNY and CDR2 is SVGAGI (reference sequence). Germline trimming cut 5 bases from V and 2 bases from J; bases unmatched to any gene: 14. The CDR3 is 19 residues long. The CDR3 bases are TGTGCCAGCAGTAAACCCCGGGACAGGGGGTCTGGTGGCAATCAGCCCCAGCATTTT. Its protein product is CASSKPRDRGSGGNQPQHF.

The V call is TRBV5-4, the J call TRBJ1-1, with 7 bases that match TRBD1. Germline V gene data show CDR1 as SGHNT and CDR2 as YYREEE (reference sequence). The CDR3 has 16 residues. Germline trimming cut 4 bases from V and 3 bases from J; bases unmatched to any gene: 12. DNA for the CDR3: TGTGCCAGCAGCCCCAGACAGGGCGATCTGGACACTGAAGCTTTCTTT. This gives the protein CASSPRQGDLDTEAFF.

The CDR3 bases are TGTGCCAGCAGCTTTATGGGGAACACCGGGGAGCTGTTTTTT. This codes for CASSFMGNTGELFF. The chain joins TRBV5-8 to TRBJ2-2; D ambiguous. Trimming pared 2 bases from V and 1 base from J, leaving 6 bases between. Per germline, CDR1 SGHTS and CDR2 YDEGEE. The CDR3 runs to 14 residues.

The sample holds many counts of this clonotype. This chain connects TRBV5-1 to TRBJ2-7; possible D gene TRBD1, 6 bases. This CDR3 is built from 13 residues. The ends were cut back, 4 bases at V and 3 bases at J, with 11 bases in the middle. CDR1 and CDR2 from the germline V gene are SGHRS and YFSETQ. The CDR3 bases are TGCGCCAGCAGCATGGACAGCCTCTACGAGCAGTACTTC. Protein: CASSMDSLYEQYF.

The table lists this clonotype with many counts. This chain uses TRBV2 with TRBJ1-5; TRBD1 might be the D (6 bases). V was shortened by 6 bases and J by 6 bases, with 18 bases between the two germline ends. The CDR3 consists of 15 residues. The germline V gene encodes CDR1 SNHLY and CDR2 FYNNEI. The CDR3 protein is CASRETSTGSQPQHF. DNA for the CDR3: TGTGCCAGCAGAGAAACTTCGACAGGCAGTCAGCCCCAGCATTTT.

The chain combines TRBV28 with TRBJ2-5, with D maybe TRBD1 (6 bases). Germline V lookup: CDR1 MDHEN, CDR2 SYDVKM. Trimming removed 5 bases from V and 0 bases from J, with 10 bases in between. This CDR3 spans 14 amino acids. In nucleotides, the CDR3 is TGTGCCAGCAGTAAACAGGGTTACCAAGAGACCCAGTACTTC. Translating it yields CASSKQGYQETQYF.

This clonotype has a count of ten or more. The chain employs TRBV5-6 and TRBJ2-2; D not resolved. The CDR3 length is 15 residues. Deletions cut 0 bases from V and 4 bases from J, with 10 bases between. Germline CDR1 and CDR2: SGHDT and YYEEEE. Written as DNA, the CDR3 is TGTGCCAGCAGCTTGGAGACCTCCGCCACCGGGGAGCTGTTTTTT. Translating gives CASSLETSATGELFF.

This clonotype was picked up many times. Here the CDR3 DNA reads TGTGCCAGCAGACCTTCTTGGCGAGGGGGGCGTAATGAAAAACTGTTTTTT. Translated: CASRPSWRGGRNEKLFF. The chain joins TRBV7-9 to TRBJ1-4, with D tentatively TRBD1 (6 bases). The CDR3 is 17 residues long. Per the germline V gene, CDR1 is SEHNR and CDR2 is FQNEAQ (reference sequence). The V end lost 6 bases, the J end lost 4 bases, and 21 bases lay between the germline ends.

This clonotype came up many times. J is TRBJ1-6 and V is TRBV18, with D possibly matching TRBD1 (5 bases). V dropped 2 bases and J dropped 9 bases, with 11 bases sitting between them. The V gene's germline CDR1 is KGHSH and CDR2 LQKENI. The CDR3 consists of 14 residues. The CDR3 reads CASSPATVSSPLHF. The CDR3 bases are TGTGCCAGCTCACCAGCGACAGTCTCTTCACCCCTCCACTTT.

V and J are TRBV20-1 and TRBJ2-3; TRBD2 aligns across 13 bases. Germline V gene data show CDR1 as DFQATT and CDR2 as SNEGSKA (reference sequence). CDR3 length: 17 amino acids. J lost 1 base, V lost 6 bases, and 10 bases had no gene match. DNA for the CDR3: TGCAGTGCCACTTCTACTAGCGGGGGGGCCGGCACAGATACGCAGTATTTT. Translated: CSATSTSGGAGTDTQYF.

This clonotype was observed many times. The genes are TRBV2 and TRBJ2-3; 8 positions agree with TRBD1. Germline V gene sequence: CDR1 SNHLY, CDR2 FYNNEI. CDR3 length: 15 residues. With V trimmed by 4 bases and J by 1 base, 4 bases remained unmatched. CDR3 region: CASSVLDRGTDTQYF. For the CDR3, the DNA is TGTGCCAGCAGTGTTTTGGACAGGGGCACAGATACGCAGTATTTT.

In its sample, this clonotype was seen many times. The chain is built from TRBV3-1 and TRBJ1-3, with a possible D match to TRBD1 (6 bases). The germline V and J ends were trimmed by 2 bases and 0 bases, with 14 bases remaining between them. CDR1 is LGHDT and CDR2 is YNNKEL in the germline V gene (reference sequence). The CDR3 runs 17 residues. CDR3 protein: CASSQNVGDISGNTIYF. CDR3 DNA sequence: TGTGCCAGCAGCCAAAACGTAGGGGACATCTCTGGAAACACCATATATTTT.

This chain links TRBV5-6 with TRBJ1-1, with 8 nucleotides matching TRBD1. CDR1 and CDR2 from the germline V gene are SGHDT and YYEEEE. The V gene end was trimmed by 4 bases and the J gene end by 11 bases; junction bases not matched to a gene: 13. The CDR3 covers 14 residues. The DNA of the CDR3 is TGTGCCAGCAGCCAACCTCCAGGACAGGGAGGCGCTTTCTTT. It yields the protein CASSQPPGQGGAFF.

This chain links TRBV5-6 with TRBJ2-4, with D unresolved. Between the trimmed V and J ends, which lost 4 bases and 15 bases, there was a span of 11 bases. Germline loops: CDR1 SGHDT, CDR2 YYEEEE. The CDR3 totals 10 residues. The DNA for the CDR3 is TGTGCCAGCAGCCTCTTGAGGCCGTACTTC. This gives the protein CASSLLRPYF.

There are many counts of this clonotype. This rearrangement joins TRBV7-2 to TRBJ2-3; D ambiguous. The CDR3 spans 11 residues. V lost 5 bases to trimming and J lost 6 bases, with 6 bases between them. Germline V gene data show CDR1 as SGHTA and CDR2 as FQGNSA. CDR3 coding DNA: TGTGCCAGCAGCCGAATGGATACGCAGTATTTT. Its protein is CASSRMDTQYF.

A note on this clonotype: A much larger clone differs from this one at a single base, so this may be a read error. The chain employs TRBV2 and TRBJ1-3; D is ambiguous. Per germline, CDR1 SNHLY and CDR2 FYNNEI. The CDR3 length is 16 residues. Trimming pared 2 bases from V and 4 bases from J, leaving 15 bases between. DNA of the CDR3: TGTGCCAGCAGTGAACCTTCGGGAATGAAAGGAAACACCATATATTTT. Translation: CASSEPSGMKGNTIYF.

This clonotype was seen only a few times. The V call is TRBV2, the J call TRBJ2-1, with 9 bases fitting TRBD2. The CDR3 is 14 residues long. In germline, CDR1 is SNHLY, CDR2 FYNNEI. Germline trimming cut 5 bases from V and 4 bases from J; bases unmatched to any gene: 3. CDR3 nucleotide sequence: TGTGCCAGCAGTCCTAGCGGGGTTTACAATGAGCAGTTCTTC. Protein: CASSPSGVYNEQFF.

The gene calls are TRBV30 and TRBJ2-1; no definite D call. This CDR3 has 11 amino acids. Germline V gene sequence: CDR1 GTSNPN, CDR2 SVGIG (reference sequence). Trimming removed 3 bases at V and 11 bases at J, with 11 bases between. This CDR3 reads CAWRRETKQFF. The DNA for the CDR3 is TGTGCCTGGAGGAGAGAAACAAAGCAGTTCTTC.

This clonotype came up a few times. The CDR3 nucleotides read TGTGCCAGCAATGGCGGGCAGGGCGGCTATGGCTACACCTTC. It specifies CASNGGQGGYGYTF. The genes are TRBV12-3 or TRBV12-4 and TRBJ1-2; a weak D match, TRBD1 (5 bases). The CDR3 is made up of 14 amino acids. Trimming took 7 bases from V and 4 from J, leaving 16 bases between them.

The chain joins TRBV29-1 to TRBJ2-7, with D perhaps matching TRBD1 (6 bases). The CDR3 is 13 residues long. V was trimmed by 1 base and J by 3 bases, leaving 10 bases between them. CDR1 and CDR2 (germline): SQVTM, ANQGSEA. The CDR3 spells CSVEGQGFYEQYF. CDR3 in DNA: TGCAGCGTTGAAGGTCAGGGGTTCTACGAGCAGTACTTC.

This clonotype turned up a few times. The chain joins TRBV19 to TRBJ1-5, with 8 bases matching TRBD1. The germline V gene has CDR1 LNHDA and CDR2 SQIVND (reference sequence). The CDR3 length is 16 residues. Trimming at V came to 7 bases and at J to 0 bases, leaving 8 bases not matched to a gene. The CDR3 DNA follows: TGTGCCAGTAACCCGGCGACAGGGGTTAGCAATCAGCCCCAGCATTTT. Protein product: CASNPATGVSNQPQHF. Looking up the rest from reference TRBV19 and TRBJ1-5 gives the full variable domain: DGGITQSPKYLFRKEGQNVTLSCEQNLNHDAMYWYRQDPGQGLRLIYYSQIVNDFQKGDIAEGYSVSREKKESFPLTVTSAQKNPTAFYLCASNPATGVSNQPQHFGDGTRLSIL.

The table lists this clonotype with a few counts. The chain is built from TRBV5-4 and TRBJ1-3, with D unresolved. Per germline, CDR1 SGHNT and CDR2 YYREEE (reference sequence). Trimming cost V 0 bases and J 4 bases, with 8 bases left between them. This CDR3 has 14 amino acids. The CDR3 sequence is CASSLAGSGNTIYF. DNA of the CDR3: TGTGCCAGCAGCTTGGCAGGATCCGGAAACACCATATATTTT.

This clonotype appeared a few times. The chain recombines TRBV6-5 with TRBJ2-3; D not resolved. Trimming left V 5 bases short and J 4 bases short, with 13 bases between. CDR1 and CDR2 from the germline V gene are MNHEY and SVGAGI. The CDR3 is 14 residues long. Here the CDR3 reads CASSHRSPPDTQYF. CDR3 coding DNA: TGTGCCAGCAGTCACCGATCCCCGCCAGATACGCAGTATTTT.

This clonotype was seen many times. The chain has TRBV20-1 and TRBJ1-3; D is uncertain. Trimming shortened V by 6 bases and J by 0 bases, and 15 bases separated the two germline ends. This CDR3 is 15 amino acids long. CDR1 is DFQATT, CDR2 SNEGSKA, per germline (reference sequence). CDR3 sequence reads: CSAGRGLTSGNTIYF. DNA for the CDR3: TGCAGTGCGGGTAGAGGACTCACCTCTGGAAACACCATATATTTT.

The chain carries TRBV29-1 and TRBJ1-5; no firm D call. The CDR3 has 12 amino acids. V was cut by 4 bases and J by 0 bases, with 4 bases left in between. Looked up from germline, CDR1 is SQVTM and CDR2 is ANQGSEA. Here the CDR3 reads CSVGSSNQPQHF. The CDR3 DNA reads as TGCAGCGTTGGCAGTAGCAATCAGCCCCAGCATTTT.

In its sample, this clonotype was seen many times. This chain connects TRBV18 to TRBJ1-2, with D tentatively TRBD1 (6 bases). The CDR3 has 15 residues. The V gene's germline CDR1 is KGHSH and CDR2 LQKENI. V lost 2 bases and J 2 bases, leaving 12 bases between the germline ends. The CDR3 DNA follows: TGTGCCAGCTCACCAAATCGGGGGCAGAACTATGGCTACACCTTC. It yields the protein CASSPNRGQNYGYTF.

This clonotype was seen a handful of times. The chain has TRBV4-1 and TRBJ2-1; 10 nucleotides align to TRBD2. After removal of 4 bases from V and 5 bases from J, the junction contained 5 bases not matched to a gene. This CDR3 has 15 residues. The germline V gene has CDR1 MGHRA and CDR2 YSYEKL. As DNA, the CDR3 is TGCGCCAGCAGCCGAGTACTAGCGGGGAACAATGAGCAGTTCTTC. Translated, it gives CASSRVLAGNNEQFF.

At least ten counts were recorded for this clonotype. The V call is TRBV20-1, the J call TRBJ2-7; D is perhaps TRBD1 (5 bases). The CDR3 length is 14 residues. From germline, CDR1 is DFQATT and CDR2 SNEGSKA (reference sequence). Trimming took 3 bases from V and 1 from J, leaving 13 bases between them. The CDR3 here is CSASLGRSSYEQYF. In DNA form, the CDR3 reads TGCAGTGCTAGTTTGGGGCGCAGTTCCTACGAGCAGTACTTC.

This clonotype was counted at least ten times. The chain has TRBV15 and TRBJ2-3; a possible D gene is TRBD2 (5 bases). Germline CDR1 reads LNHNV; CDR2 reads YYDKDF (reference sequence). The CDR3 sequence is 15 residues long. Trimming pared 3 bases from V and 1 base from J, leaving 11 bases between. The CDR3 is CATSRSWGGTDTQYF. Written as DNA, the CDR3 is TGTGCCACCAGCAGGAGTTGGGGAGGCACAGATACGCAGTATTTT.